Presented here are 28 T cell receptor beta chains from one specimen sequenced in a study of blood T cell repertoires in COVID-19. The data were produced by immunoSEQ multiplex PCR, yet TCRdb's version contains in-frame clones alone and is incomplete. The table lists under 65,000 clones, roughly 87% of them singletons. Source material: peripheral blood. All receptors derive from a woman aged 80 or over with COVID-19, enrolled during active disease.

The chain couples TRBV9 to TRBJ1-3; 7 positions match TRBD1. Per the germline V gene, CDR1 is SGDLS and CDR2 is YYNGEE. CDR3 size: 17 residues. Germline trimming cut 4 bases from V and 2 bases from J; bases unmatched to any gene: 12. CDR3 sequence reads: CASSPNQVGGTGNTIYF. CDR3 sequence (DNA): TGTGCCAGCAGCCCTAACCAAGTAGGGGGCACTGGAAACACCATATATTTT.

This rearrangement joins TRBV7-6 to TRBJ2-7, with a weak D call TRBD2 (5 bases). The germline V gene encodes CDR1 SGHVS and CDR2 FNYEAQ. The V end was cut by 0 bases, the J end by 6 bases, with 15 bases between. This CDR3 region has 15 residues. CDR3 DNA: TGTGCCAGCAGCTTAGCTGGGTCTAGCTCTGGCGAGCAGTACTTC. Translating gives CASSLAGSSSGEQYF.

V and J are TRBV5-1 and TRBJ1-2; 8 positions match TRBD1. Germline lookup yields CDR1 SGHRS and CDR2 YFSETQ. V lost 4 bases, J lost 1 base, and 6 bases stayed unmatched. CDR3 length equals 15 residues. CDR3 loop: CASSVGQGSNYGYTF. CDR3 nucleotide sequence: TGCGCCAGCAGCGTAGGACAGGGTAGTAACTATGGCTACACCTTC.

This chain joins TRBV27 and TRBJ1-3; TRBD1 might be the D (6 bases). Trimming removed 2 bases from V and 0 bases from J, with 14 bases in between. CDR1 is MNHEY and CDR2 is SMNVEV in the germline V gene (reference sequence). The CDR3 is 17 residues long. CDR3 in amino acids: CASSLTRQVVSGNTIYF. CDR3 DNA: TGTGCCAGCAGTTTAACCCGACAGGTAGTCTCTGGAAACACCATATATTTT.

The gene calls are TRBV3-1 (or the pseudogene TRBV3-2) and TRBJ2-3; TRBD1 matches 8 bases. The J segment lost 2 bases and the V segment lost 3 bases, leaving 4 bases of the junction unmatched. CDR3 length: 15 amino acids. Germline CDR1 and CDR2: LGHDT and YNNKEL (reference sequence). DNA for the CDR3: TGTGCCAGCAGCCACGGGACAGGAGACACAGATACGCAGTATTTT. Encoded protein: CASSHGTGDTDTQYF.

J is TRBJ2-7 and V is TRBV19, with 7 nucleotides matching TRBD1. With V trimmed by 5 bases and J by 2 bases, 3 bases remained unmatched. The CDR3 has 13 residues. The V gene's germline CDR1 is LNHDA and CDR2 SQIVND (reference sequence). The CDR3 loop is CASSSGTAYEQYF. CDR3 nucleotide sequence: TGTGCCAGTAGTTCAGGGACAGCCTACGAGCAGTACTTC.

The V gene is TRBV6-6, the J gene TRBJ2-2; D perhaps matches TRBD2 (6 bases). The CDR3 is 16 residues long. Deletions cut 6 bases from V and 5 bases from J, with 19 bases between. Germline V gene data show CDR1 as MNHNY and CDR2 as SVGAGI (reference sequence). The CDR3: CASSLGLEKGTGELFF. CDR3 DNA sequence: TGTGCCAGCAGCCTGGGACTCGAAAAGGGTACCGGGGAGCTGTTTTTT.

This rearrangement joins TRBV3-1 (or the pseudogene TRBV3-2) to TRBJ2-2; TRBD2 is a possible D gene (7 bases). The CDR3 is 14 residues long. Germline lookup yields CDR1 LGHDT and CDR2 YNNKEL (reference sequence). The V end lost 7 bases, the J end lost 4 bases, and 13 bases lay between the germline ends. In nucleotides, the CDR3 is TGTGCCAGCAAATCCGCGGGGGCCACCGGGGAGCTGTTTTTT. Translated, it gives CASKSAGATGELFF.

This chain connects TRBV6-2 or TRBV6-3 to TRBJ2-7; D may be TRBD1 (6 bases). Germline loops: CDR1 MNHEY, CDR2 SVGEGT. Deletions cut 2 bases from V and 2 bases from J, with 7 bases between. The CDR3 has 13 residues. CDR3 nucleotides: TGTGCCAGCAGTTACAAGGGGGCCTACGAGCAGTACTTC. Translation gives CASSYKGAYEQYF.

This chain joins TRBV7-6 and TRBJ1-2; no clear D. The germline gives CDR1 SGHVS, CDR2 FNYEAQ. The CDR3 spans 15 residues. Trimming took off 0 bases at V and 6 bases at J, with 14 bases between the two ends. CDR3 residues: CASSLAIAGRDGYTF. The CDR3 DNA reads as TGTGCCAGCAGCTTAGCGATCGCAGGTCGTGATGGCTACACCTTC.

This chain joins TRBV5-4 and TRBJ2-1; D is perhaps TRBD2 (7 bases). Trimming removed 6 bases from V and 3 bases from J, with 16 bases in between. CDR1 is SGHNT and CDR2 is YYREEE in the germline V gene (reference sequence). The CDR3 length is 15 residues. The CDR3 DNA is TGTGCCAGCATGGGGGGGGGCGCTCGCTACAATGAGCAGTTCTTC. The encoded protein is CASMGGGARYNEQFF.

The chain is built from TRBV5-1 and TRBJ2-7; weak D call: TRBD2 (5 bases). Per the germline V gene, CDR1 is SGHRS and CDR2 is YFSETQ. This CDR3 contains 16 residues. Trimming shortened V by 0 bases and J by 2 bases, and 15 bases separated the two germline ends. The CDR3 DNA is TGCGCCAGCAGCTTGGAGCGACCTAGCAGAACCTACGAGCAGTACTTC. Amino acid sequence: CASSLERPSRTYEQYF.

This chain connects TRBV2 to TRBJ2-1, with D uncertain. CDR3 length: 11 residues. The ends were cut back, 9 bases at V and 12 bases at J, with 15 bases in the middle. Germline CDR1 is SNHLY and CDR2 is FYNNEI. The CDR3 reads CASTTIVRQFF. The CDR3 nucleotides read TGTGCCAGTACCACCATAGTGAGGCAGTTCTTC. Using reference TRBV2 and TRBJ2-1 for the parts outside the CDR3, the full variable domain is EPEVTQTPSHQVTQMGQEVILRCVPISNHLYFYWYRQILGQKVEFLVSFYNNEISEKSEIFDDQFSVERPDGSNFTLKIRSTKLEDSAMYFCASTTIVRQFFGPGTRLTVL.

The chain employs TRBV19 and TRBJ1-1, with 11 positions matching TRBD1. V lost 7 bases to trimming and J lost 7 bases; unmatched junction nucleotides: 8. The CDR3 extends over 14 amino acids. The V gene's germline CDR1 is LNHDA and CDR2 SQIVND (reference sequence). DNA for the CDR3: TGTGCCAGTATCCGGACAGGGGGCGTCGGTGAAGCTTTCTTT. This sequence encodes CASIRTGGVGEAFF.

The rearrangement uses TRBV5-6 and TRBJ2-7, with 8 bases aligning to TRBD1. V dropped 0 bases and J dropped 6; count of bases not matched to a gene: 11. The CDR3 runs 16 residues. The germline CDR1 and CDR2 sequences are SGHDT and YYEEEE. The CDR3 coding sequence is TGTGCCAGCAGCTTGGGCCTGACAGGGGCGCTCTCCGAGCAGTACTTC. Amino acid sequence: CASSLGLTGALSEQYF.

The chain has TRBV6-5 and TRBJ1-5; D is unresolved. Trimming removed 5 bases from V and 4 bases from J, with 6 bases in between. Per the germline V gene, CDR1 is MNHEY and CDR2 is SVGAGI. The CDR3 contains 12 residues. The chain's CDR3 is CASSPTNQPQHF. Here the CDR3 DNA reads TGTGCCAGCAGTCCGACAAATCAGCCCCAGCATTTT.

The chain uses TRBV14 and TRBJ2-2; D is perhaps TRBD1 (5 bases). The V and J ends lost 7 bases and 4 bases respectively, with 13 bases between them. The germline CDR1 and CDR2 sequences are SGHDN and FVKESK. This CDR3 comprises 14 residues. The chain's CDR3 is CASTAGFGTGELFF. As DNA, the CDR3 is TGTGCCAGCACCGCAGGGTTTGGCACCGGGGAGCTGTTTTTT.

This chain joins TRBV7-3 and TRBJ1-2; D is undetermined. The CDR3 contains 13 residues. Trimming took off 1 base at V and 7 bases at J, with 10 bases between the two ends. Germline V gene lookup returns CDR1 SGHTA and CDR2 FQGTGA. The CDR3 is CASSLNPSGGYTF. The CDR3 DNA is TGTGCCAGCAGCTTAAACCCCTCGGGTGGCTACACCTTC.

CDR3 protein: CSVGPGLRRDEQFF. CDR3 nucleotides: TGCAGCGTGGGACCGGGACTACGCCGCGATGAGCAGTTCTTC. The V gene is TRBV29-1, the J gene TRBJ2-1, with 7 nucleotides matching TRBD2. Germline V gene data show CDR1 as SQVTM and CDR2 as ANQGSEA. The CDR3 sequence is 14 residues long. V lost 6 bases and J lost 8; bases outside the gene matches: 13.

The CDR3 DNA sequence: TGTGCCAGCAGCCCAAGAACGGGACAGGGCGGATATGGCTACACCTTC. It encodes CASSPRTGQGGYGYTF. The gene calls are TRBV14 and TRBJ1-2, with 9 bases aligning to TRBD1. Germline CDR1 is SGHDN and CDR2 is FVKESK. The CDR3 has 16 residues. V shed 4 bases and J 5 bases; nucleotides not matched to a gene: 11.

V and J are TRBV7-3 and TRBJ2-3, with 9 bases matching TRBD1. The CDR3 consists of 15 residues. Germline values: CDR1 SGHTA, CDR2 FQGTGA. With V trimmed by 5 bases and J by 6 bases, 9 bases remained unmatched. The CDR3 region is CASSPGTGRKDTQYF. CDR3 bases: TGTGCCAGCAGCCCCGGGACAGGGCGGAAGGATACGCAGTATTTT. The complete variable domain, with remaining parts taken from reference TRBV7-3 and TRBJ2-3, reads GAGVSQTPSNKVTEKGKYVELRCDPISGHTALYWYRQSLGQGPEFLIYFQGTGAADDSGLPNDRFFAVRPEGSVSTLKIQRTERGDSAVYLCASSPGTGRKDTQYFGPGTRLTVL.

V usage is TRBV29-1 and J usage is TRBJ1-5; D remains unclear. Germline assignment: CDR1 SQVTM and CDR2 ANQGSEA. The CDR3 loop spans 12 amino acids. Between the trimmed V and J ends, which lost 4 bases and 6 bases, there was a span of 10 bases. CDR3: CSVGGESQPQHF. For the CDR3, the DNA is TGCAGCGTTGGAGGAGAAAGTCAGCCCCAGCATTTT.

The chain recombines TRBV30 with TRBJ1-2; D is uncertain. This CDR3 is built from 13 residues. Germline V gene data show CDR1 as GTSNPN and CDR2 as SVGIG (reference sequence). V was trimmed by 0 bases and J by 2 bases, leaving 7 bases between them. CDR3 protein: CAWSVRNNYGYTF. The CDR3 DNA follows: TGTGCCTGGAGTGTGAGGAACAACTATGGCTACACCTTC.

This chain uses TRBV5-1 with TRBJ2-2; TRBD1 matches at 10 bases. The CDR3 sequence is 16 residues long. Germline CDR1 SGHRS, CDR2 YFSETQ. V was clipped by 0 bases and J by 6 bases; unmatched bases: 5. CDR3 sequence (DNA): TGCGCCAGCAGCTTGGAAGGGACAGGGGTCCCCGGGGAGCTGTTTTTT. This encodes CASSLEGTGVPGELFF. Using reference TRBV5-1 and TRBJ2-2 for the parts outside the CDR3, the full variable domain is KAGVTQTPRYLIKTRGQQVTLSCSPISGHRSVSWYQQTPGQGLQFLFEYFSETQRNKGNFPGRFSGRQFSNSRSEMNVSTLELGDSALYLCASSLEGTGVPGELFFGEGSRLTVL.

J is TRBJ2-5 and V is TRBV19; no firm D call. CDR1 is LNHDA and CDR2 is SQIVND in the germline V gene (reference sequence). Trimming pared 5 bases from V and 5 bases from J, leaving 12 bases between. CDR3 size: 13 residues. The CDR3 is CASSRSFWETQYF. CDR3 sequence (DNA): TGTGCCAGTAGTCGCAGTTTTTGGGAGACCCAGTACTTC.

The chain is built from TRBV6-5 and TRBJ1-2; TRBD1 matches 8 bases. CDR1 is MNHEY, CDR2 SVGAGI, per germline. CDR3 size: 13 residues. Unmatched junction bases numbered 5, after V lost 8 bases and J lost 3 bases. CDR3 nucleotides: TGTGCCAGCTCGCTACAGGGGGACTATGGCTACACCTTC. Its translation: CASSLQGDYGYTF.

V is TRBV9 and J is TRBJ1-6, with 8 bases that match TRBD1. The CDR3 covers 17 residues. Unmatched junction bases numbered 10, after V lost 4 bases and J lost 4 bases. Germline V lookup: CDR1 SGDLS, CDR2 YYNGEE. CDR3 amino acids: CASSPRAGGSYNSPLHF. The CDR3 DNA reads TGTGCCAGCAGCCCCCGGGCAGGGGGCAGTTATAATTCACCCCTCCACTTT.

This rearrangement joins TRBV5-1 to TRBJ2-3, with 9 positions matching TRBD2. Germline V CDR1 and CDR2: SGHRS, YFSETQ. Trimming at V came to 5 bases and at J to 0 bases, leaving 13 bases not matched to a gene. This CDR3 has 18 residues. The CDR3 DNA sequence: TGCGCCAGCAGACACAAGCTAGCGGGACCCGCTAGCACAGATACGCAGTATTTT. Encoded protein: CASRHKLAGPASTDTQYF. The full variable domain, rest sourced from reference TRBV5-1 and TRBJ2-3, is KAGVTQTPRYLIKTRGQQVTLSCSPISGHRSVSWYQQTPGQGLQFLFEYFSETQRNKGNFPGRFSGRQFSNSRSEMNVSTLELGDSALYLCASRHKLAGPASTDTQYFGPGTRLTVL.